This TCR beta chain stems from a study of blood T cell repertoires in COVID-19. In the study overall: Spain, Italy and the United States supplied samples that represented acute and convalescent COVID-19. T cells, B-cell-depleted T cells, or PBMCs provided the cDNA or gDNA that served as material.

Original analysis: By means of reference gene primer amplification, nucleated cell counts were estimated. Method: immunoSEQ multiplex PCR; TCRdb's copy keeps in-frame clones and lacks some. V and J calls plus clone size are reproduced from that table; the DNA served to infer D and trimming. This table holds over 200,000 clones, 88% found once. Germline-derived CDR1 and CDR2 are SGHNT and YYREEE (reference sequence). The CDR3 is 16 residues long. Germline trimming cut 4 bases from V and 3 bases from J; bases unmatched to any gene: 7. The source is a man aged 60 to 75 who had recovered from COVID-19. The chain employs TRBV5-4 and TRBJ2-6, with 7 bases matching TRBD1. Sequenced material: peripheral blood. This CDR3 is CASSLPTGVGANVLTF. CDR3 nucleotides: TGTGCCAGCAGCCTACCAACAGGGGTTGGGGCCAACGTCCTGACTTTC.